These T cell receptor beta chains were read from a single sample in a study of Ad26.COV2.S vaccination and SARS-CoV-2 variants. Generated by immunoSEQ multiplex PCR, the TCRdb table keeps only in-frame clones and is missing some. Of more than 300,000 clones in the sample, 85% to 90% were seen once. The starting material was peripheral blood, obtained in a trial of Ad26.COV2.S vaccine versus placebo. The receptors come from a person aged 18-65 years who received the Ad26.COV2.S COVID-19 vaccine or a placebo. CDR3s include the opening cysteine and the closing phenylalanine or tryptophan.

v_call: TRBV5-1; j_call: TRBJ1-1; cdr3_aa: CASSLQENTEAFF
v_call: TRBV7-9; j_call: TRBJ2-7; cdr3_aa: CASSLHSEQYF
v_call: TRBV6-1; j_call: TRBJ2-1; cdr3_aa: CASSEGRLQFF
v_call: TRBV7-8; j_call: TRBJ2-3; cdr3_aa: CASTRGGGDTQYF
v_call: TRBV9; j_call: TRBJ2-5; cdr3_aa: CASSVEGQGLRTQYF
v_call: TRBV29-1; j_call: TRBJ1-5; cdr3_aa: CSARTGTGGQPQHF
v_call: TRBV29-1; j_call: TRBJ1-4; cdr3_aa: CSVEKQFNEKLFF
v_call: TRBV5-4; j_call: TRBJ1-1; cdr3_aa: CASSLTVNTEAFF
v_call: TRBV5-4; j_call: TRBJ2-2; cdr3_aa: CASSLPGGLGTGELFF
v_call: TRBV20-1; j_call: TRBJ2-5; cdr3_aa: CSASSSGGFSETQYF
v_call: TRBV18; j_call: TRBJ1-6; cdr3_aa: CASSPLGGRNSPLHF
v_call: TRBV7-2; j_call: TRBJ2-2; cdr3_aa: CASSSDRDTGELFF
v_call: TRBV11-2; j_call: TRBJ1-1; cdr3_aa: CASSRRTGLRVTNTEAFF
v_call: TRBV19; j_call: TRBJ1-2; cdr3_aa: CASKEGPLNYGYTF
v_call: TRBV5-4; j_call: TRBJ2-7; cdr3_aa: CASSLGVAGPKEQYF
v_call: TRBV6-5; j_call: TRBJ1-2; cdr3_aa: CASSYSDRGNGYTF
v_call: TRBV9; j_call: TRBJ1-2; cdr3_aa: CASSSGGGITGGRFGYTF
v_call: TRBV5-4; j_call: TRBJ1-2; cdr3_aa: CASKFGGRGYTF
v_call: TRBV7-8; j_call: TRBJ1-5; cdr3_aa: CASSSAHPYNQPQHF
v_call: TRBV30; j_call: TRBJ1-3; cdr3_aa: CAWNAGTAGNTIYF
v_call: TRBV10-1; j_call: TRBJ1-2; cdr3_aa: CASSELWGGRGYTF
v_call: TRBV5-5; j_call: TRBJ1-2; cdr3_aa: CASSPVDREGDYTF
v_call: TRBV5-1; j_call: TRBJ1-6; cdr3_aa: CASSLAPGAGSPLHF
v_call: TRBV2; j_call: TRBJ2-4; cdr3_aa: CASSDSFWGENIQYF
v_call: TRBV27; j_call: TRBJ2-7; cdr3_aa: CASSLSGRRRVWGDEQYF
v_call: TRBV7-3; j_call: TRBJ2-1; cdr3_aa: CASSRDRSYNEQFF
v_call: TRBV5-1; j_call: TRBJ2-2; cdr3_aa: CASSLIKTTNTGELFF
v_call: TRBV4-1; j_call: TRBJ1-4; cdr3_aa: CASSRPDRNEKLFF
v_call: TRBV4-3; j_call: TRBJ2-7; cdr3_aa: CASSPGTGANYEQYF
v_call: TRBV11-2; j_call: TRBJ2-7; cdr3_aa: CASTPRTGGFYEQYF
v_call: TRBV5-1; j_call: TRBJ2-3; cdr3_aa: CASSLGLGATDTQYF
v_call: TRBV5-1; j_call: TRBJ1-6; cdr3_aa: CASSTSGPPGNSPLHF
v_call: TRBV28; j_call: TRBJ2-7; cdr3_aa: CASTPRARGQVTYEQYF
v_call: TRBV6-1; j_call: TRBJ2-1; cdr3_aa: CASSERVRPGENEQFF
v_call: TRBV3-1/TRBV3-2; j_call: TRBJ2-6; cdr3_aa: CASSPPGGTGANVLTF